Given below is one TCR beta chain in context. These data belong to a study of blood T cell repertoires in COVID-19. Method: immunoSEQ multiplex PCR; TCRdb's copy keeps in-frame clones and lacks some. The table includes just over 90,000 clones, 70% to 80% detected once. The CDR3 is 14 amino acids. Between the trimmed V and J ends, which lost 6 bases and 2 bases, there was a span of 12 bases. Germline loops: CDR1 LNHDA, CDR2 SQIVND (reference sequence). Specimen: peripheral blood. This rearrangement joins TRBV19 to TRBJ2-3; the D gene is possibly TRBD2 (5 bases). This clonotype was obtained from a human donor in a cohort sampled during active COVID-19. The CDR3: CASRTGISTDTQYF. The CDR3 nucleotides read TGTGCCAGTAGGACCGGGATTTCCACAGATACGCAGTATTTT.